Listed here are 13 T cell receptor beta chains from one sample, sequenced in a study of T cells in Graves' hyperthyroidism and ophthalmopathy. Regions amplified from RNA transcripts were the TCR beta CDR3 regions. HTBI primers were employed in a first-round RT-PCR of the TCR CDR3. TCRdb analysed the multiplex PCR reads with MiXCR anew, one entry per CDR3 protein. The table records roughly 300,000 distinct CDR3 sequences, 11% to 15% of them present only once. Material: blood. All receptors derive from a woman under 40 with Graves' hyperthyroidism.

V and J are TRBV4-3 and TRBJ2-1; TRBD1 matches at 7 bases. This CDR3 is 17 amino acids long. Unmatched junction bases numbered 12, after V lost 0 bases and J lost 7 bases. From germline, CDR1 is LGHNA and CDR2 YSLEER. The CDR3 region is CASSQDLSGQSFNEQFF. The DNA for the CDR3 is TGCGCCAGCAGCCAAGATCTATCGGGACAGTCCTTTAATGAGCAGTTCTTC.

This clonotype appeared many times. V gene TRBV28 combines with J gene TRBJ2-6; D tentatively reads TRBD1 or TRBD2 (5 bases each). Germline CDR1 is MDHEN and CDR2 is SYDVKM. V was trimmed by 7 bases and J by 2 bases, leaving 15 bases between them. The CDR3 runs 16 residues. In DNA form, the CDR3 reads TGTGCCAGCACCCAAGTCCGGGGCACTGGGGCCAACGTCCTGACTTTC. It encodes CASTQVRGTGANVLTF.

In its sample, this clonotype was seen many times. The rearrangement links TRBV18 to TRBJ2-7, with 8 positions matching TRBD1. Per the germline V gene, CDR1 is KGHSH and CDR2 is LQKENI. The CDR3 length is 14 residues. V trimming: 5 bases; J trimming: 6 bases; junction bases outside the gene matches: 9. CDR3: CASSGGTGAREQYF. CDR3 DNA sequence: TGTGCCAGCTCAGGCGGGACAGGAGCCCGCGAGCAGTACTTC.

This clonotype was counted a few times. V gene TRBV6-1 combines with J gene TRBJ2-2; possible D gene TRBD1, 5 bases. Looked up from germline, CDR1 is MNHNS and CDR2 is SASEGT. This CDR3 is built from 14 residues. The ends were cut back, 10 bases at V and 5 bases at J, with 17 bases in the middle. Here the CDR3 DNA reads TGTGCCACCCGAGACAGTAGAACGACCGGGGAGCTGTTTTTT. The encoded protein is CATRDSRTTGELFF.

This clonotype was counted a few times. The rearrangement joins TRBV9 to TRBJ2-3, with 11 bases identical to TRBD1. Germline loops: CDR1 SGDLS, CDR2 YYNGEE. This CDR3 region has 15 residues. V shed 4 bases, J shed 3 bases, and the junction held 4 bases outside the gene matches. The CDR3 spells CASSSRDRGTDTQYF. CDR3 in DNA: TGTGCCAGCAGCTCACGGGACAGGGGGACAGATACGCAGTATTTT.

The chain employs TRBV5-1 and TRBJ2-5; 10 nucleotides line up with TRBD1. Germline V gives CDR1 SGHRS, CDR2 YFSETQ. V lost 4 bases and J lost 3; bases outside the gene matches: 3. The CDR3 runs 14 residues. CDR3 sequence: CASSPTGGEETQYF. In nucleotides, the CDR3 is TGCGCCAGCAGCCCGACAGGGGGCGAAGAGACCCAGTACTTC. Together with reference TRBV5-1 and TRBJ2-5, the CDR3 gives the full variable domain: KAGVTQTPRYLIKTRGQQVTLSCSPISGHRSVSWYQQTPGQGLQFLFEYFSETQRNKGNFPGRFSGRQFSNSRSEMNVSTLELGDSALYLCASSPTGGEETQYFGPGTRLLVL.

Many counts were recorded for this clonotype. This chain links TRBV11-2 with TRBJ1-1; no firm D call. V was shortened by 5 bases and J by 4 bases, with 11 bases between the two germline ends. Germline assignment: CDR1 SGHAT and CDR2 FQNNGV. The CDR3 loop spans 13 amino acids. Here the CDR3 reads CASSGGPTTEAFF. CDR3 sequence (DNA): TGTGCCAGCAGCGGTGGACCGACCACTGAAGCTTTCTTT.

This clonotype was seen ten or more times. J is TRBJ2-1 and V is TRBV10-1, with 10 bases matching TRBD2. Germline V lookup: CDR1 WNHNN, CDR2 SYGVQD (reference sequence). The CDR3 is 13 residues long. Trimming took 5 bases from V and 9 from J; bases not matched to a gene: 4. CDR3 bases: TGCGCCAGCAGTTTGGGACTAGCGCGTGAGCAGTTCTTC. This gives the protein CASSLGLAREQFF.

This clonotype was counted at least ten times. The genes are TRBV3-1 and TRBJ1-1; 7 nucleotides align to TRBD1. Losses at the gene ends were 4 bases for V and 8 bases for J; bases not matched to a gene: 4. CDR3 length: 12 amino acids. The germline V gene encodes CDR1 LGHDT and CDR2 YNNKEL (reference sequence). This CDR3 reads CASSRGQAEAFF. Written as DNA, the CDR3 is TGTGCCAGCAGCCGAGGACAGGCCGAAGCTTTCTTT.

A word on this clonotype: This may stem from a read error, because a much larger clone lies one nucleotide away. CDR3 amino acids: CASSQQGTTANYGYAF. In DNA, the CDR3 is TGTGCCAGCAGTCAACAGGGAACTACAGCTAACTATGGCTACGCCTTC. J is TRBJ1-2 and V is TRBV2, with a tentative D call TRBD1 (6 bases). This CDR3 has 16 amino acids. The germline V gene has CDR1 SNHLY and CDR2 FYNNEI.

This sequence joins TRBV9 and TRBJ2-7; no definite D call. Between the trimmed V and J ends, which lost 1 base and 2 bases, there was a span of 10 bases. Looked up from germline, CDR1 is SGDLS and CDR2 is YYNGEE. This CDR3 spans 14 amino acids. CDR3 in DNA: TGTGCCAGCAGCGTAATGGCGGCCCCCTACGAGCAGTACTTC. Amino acid sequence: CASSVMAAPYEQYF.

This clonotype was counted between two and nine times. This sequence joins TRBV5-6 and TRBJ2-7; unclear D gene. Looked up from germline, CDR1 is SGHDT and CDR2 is YYEEEE. Trimming removed 1 base from V and 6 bases from J, with 11 bases in between. The CDR3 extends over 13 amino acids. CDR3 amino acids: CASSLIAYSEQYF. The CDR3 coding sequence is TGTGCCAGCAGCTTGATTGCGTATTCCGAGCAGTACTTC.

This clonotype has a count of ten or more. The chain carries TRBV6-2 or TRBV6-3 and TRBJ1-1, with D possibly being TRBD1 (5 bases). The V gene's germline CDR1 is MNHEY and CDR2 SVGEGT. V lost 2 bases, J lost 0 bases, and 16 bases lay in between. CDR3 length: 17 amino acids. CDR3 bases: TGTGCCAGCAGTTACCGCAGGGCTAGTAACATGAACACTGAAGCTTTCTTT. It yields the protein CASSYRRASNMNTEAFF.